This T cell receptor (beta chain) was identified during a study of vaccination effects on CD4 cells after COVID-19. Profiling relied on immunoSEQ multiplex PCR, and the TCRdb table lists in-frame clones only, not all of them. The table shows 20,000 to 25,000 clones, with 73% occurring only once. General study results and limits: Late post-vaccination, clones induced by infection and those induced by vaccine underwent marked clonal contraction. The study found that only 1 of 255 vaccine-induced clones from healthy vaccinees cross-reacted with common cold coronaviruses.

With respect to this clone: No antigen is known for it.

Germline V gene sequence: CDR1 SGHDN, CDR2 FVKESK. Trimming stripped 4 bases from V and 8 bases from J, with 14 bases between. The CDR3 runs 13 residues. After expansion with viral peptide pools in the ViraFEST assay, antigen-specific CD4+ T cells were sequenced. After less than 11 days in culture, the CD4+ T cells were isolated. Nucleocapsid antibodies stayed negative before and after vaccination, showing no earlier SARS-CoV-2 infection. The authors exchanged half the medium for IL-2 medium on days 3 and 7. This TCR came from a human donor who received a COVID-19 vaccine. The chain employs TRBV14 and TRBJ1-1; no clear D gene. The source material was CD4+ T cells from PBMCs cultured with SARS-CoV-2 spike peptides, sampled before COVID-19 vaccination. The CDR3, as DNA: TGTGCCAGCAGCCCCCTGACAATCTCCGAAGCTTTCTTT. Translated, it gives CASSPLTISEAFF.